A single TCR beta chain is shown here with its context. The target antigen is unknown. The entry originates in a study of OX40 agonist ivuxolimab in advanced cancers. Study background: Ivuxolimab, an agonistic anti-OX40 (CD134) antibody, was given to patients. Partial responses were seen in three patients, one with hepatocellular carcinoma and two with cutaneous melanoma. Study conclusions and caveats: Low levels of normalized T-cell clonal expansion also appeared in some nonresponders. The mean number of expanded clones was higher in CD8+ T cells than in CD4+.

TCRdb keeps only in-frame clones here, not all; method: immunoSEQ multiplex PCR. The sample consists of about 31,000 clones, about 81% of them appearing once. V lost 4 bases to trimming and J lost 8 bases, with 21 bases between them. The CDR3 runs to 15 residues. Per the germline V gene, CDR1 is SGHRS and CDR2 is YFSETQ. The sample here was CD4+ or CD8+ T cells sorted from blood, taken in a trial of the OX40 agonist ivuxolimab. The TCR was taken from an adult with an advanced solid tumor such as melanoma, head and neck, liver or kidney cancer. The chain joins TRBV5-1 to TRBJ1-1; D might be TRBD1 (6 bases). Written as DNA, the CDR3 is TGCGCCAGCAGCCCCCGGACGGGAGGGGGAATGGAAGCTTTCTTT. Encoded protein: CASSPRTGGGMEAFF.